These 27 T cell receptor beta chains originate from one sample sequenced in a study of T cell repertoires in cytomegalovirus infection. TCRdb re-derived calls from the reads in MiXCR, one entry per CDR3 protein. The data hold about 110,000 distinct CDR3 sequences, with around 28% observed a single time. What these receptors recognize is not known. The specimen comprised CD8+ T cells from cultured PBMCs, sampled from culture after CMV antigen stimulation. These receptors originate from a human donor in good health (CMV status not recorded). Some clones in this sample may be carry-over from other donors' samples.

This clonotype appeared a few times. The chain recombines TRBV20-1 with TRBJ1-1; 7 bases map to TRBD1. J was trimmed by 10 bases and V by 3 bases; bases with no gene match: 14. Germline V CDR1 and CDR2: DFQATT, SNEGSKA (reference sequence). The CDR3 has 14 residues. For the CDR3, the DNA is TGCAGTGCTAGCTCCGGCGGGCCCCGGGACAGAGCTTTCTTT. Translating it yields CSASSGGPRDRAFF.

The chain has TRBV5-1 and TRBJ1-4; a possible D gene is TRBD1 (5 bases). The CDR3 loop spans 16 amino acids. Germline V CDR1 and CDR2: SGHRS, YFSETQ. V shed 0 bases and J shed 0 bases, with 9 bases lying between them. CDR3 DNA sequence: TGCGCCAGCAGCTTGGCTGACAGCGCAACTAATGAAAAACTGTTTTTT. Protein sequence: CASSLADSATNEKLFF. The full variable domain, its missing parts supplied by reference TRBV5-1 and TRBJ1-4, is KAGVTQTPRYLIKTRGQQVTLSCSPISGHRSVSWYQQTPGQGLQFLFEYFSETQRNKGNFPGRFSGRQFSNSRSEMNVSTLELGDSALYLCASSLADSATNEKLFFGSGTQLSVL.

The CDR3 is CASSDEGYVGEAFF. The CDR3 DNA reads as TGTGCCAGCAGTGACGAAGGATACGTGGGTGAAGCTTTCTTT. The rearrangement links TRBV2 to TRBJ1-1; no clear D gene. The germline V gene has CDR1 SNHLY and CDR2 FYNNEI. Trimming pared 3 bases from V and 7 bases from J, leaving 15 bases between. The CDR3 runs to 14 residues.

This clonotype has a handful of counts. V and J are TRBV7-2 and TRBJ1-1; the D gene is possibly TRBD1 (5 bases). Trimming cost V 7 bases and J 3 bases, with 12 bases left between them. The CDR3 has 13 amino acids. The germline V gene has CDR1 SGHTA and CDR2 FQGNSA. The CDR3 reads CASTHEGDTEAFF. The CDR3 DNA sequence: TGTGCCAGCACCCATGAAGGGGACACTGAAGCTTTCTTT.

V is TRBV5-5 and J is TRBJ2-5; 10 nucleotides agree with TRBD2. There are 13 residues in the CDR3. The ends lost 4 bases at V and 5 bases at J; junction bases unmatched: 2. The V gene's germline CDR1 is SGHKS and CDR2 YYEKEE (reference sequence). Here the CDR3 DNA reads TGTGCCAGCAGCATAGCGGGGGGTGAGACCCAGTACTTC. Translated: CASSIAGGETQYF.

This clonotype showed up just a few times. The rearrangement uses TRBV27 and TRBJ2-1; 8 nucleotides align to TRBD2. Trimming cost V 5 bases and J 7 bases; bases outside gene matches: 4. CDR3 size: 13 residues. Germline CDR1 MNHEY, CDR2 SMNVEV (reference sequence). The CDR3 loop is CASSRGTSNEQFF. In DNA form, the CDR3 reads TGTGCCAGCAGTCGCGGGACTAGTAATGAGCAGTTCTTC.

Ten or more counts support this clonotype. The junction shows a germline mismatch at one end, possibly a read error. The chain recombines TRBV5-4 with TRBJ2-7, with D possibly matching TRBD2 (6 bases). Looked up from germline, CDR1 is SGHNT and CDR2 is YYREEE (reference sequence). CDR3 length equals 14 residues. The CDR3 DNA reads as TGTGCCAGCAGTTTGGGAGGAGGGAACAACGAGCAGTACTTC. Translating it yields CASSLGGGNNEQYF.

This clonotype was seen repeatedly, ten times or more. The gene calls are TRBV7-2 and TRBJ2-1; 14 bases are shared with TRBD2. Unmatched junction bases numbered 2, after V lost 1 base and J lost 6 bases. CDR1 is SGHTA, CDR2 FQGNSA, per germline. The CDR3 is 16 residues long. The CDR3 DNA reads as TGTGCCAGCAGCTTAGGGGGACTAGCGGGGGCCAATGAGCAGTTCTTC. Amino acid sequence: CASSLGGLAGANEQFF. The full variable domain, in which reference TRBV7-2 and TRBJ2-1 provide the parts outside the CDR3, is GAGVSQSPSNKVTEKGKDVELRCDPISGHTALYWYRQSLGQGLEFLIYFQGNSAPDKSGLPSDRFSAERTGGSVSTLTIQRTQQEDSAVYLCASSLGGLAGANEQFFGPGTRLTVL.

This clonotype was seen repeatedly, ten times or more. The V gene is TRBV12-3 or TRBV12-4, the J gene TRBJ1-6; D unclear. The CDR3 totals 14 residues. V was cut by 11 bases and J by 4 bases, with 15 bases left in between. The CDR3 here is CAGRGPKYNSPLHF. CDR3 nucleotides: TGTGCCGGGAGAGGACCGAAGTATAATTCACCCCTCCACTTT.

In this sample, this clonotype turned up a few times. The CDR3 sequence: CASSLAWGKGWAEAFF. CDR3 nucleotide sequence: TGTGCCAGCAGCTTAGCGTGGGGAAAAGGCTGGGCTGAAGCTTTCTTT. The J gene is TRBJ1-1, the V gene TRBV7-2; D ambiguous. Germline CDR1 is SGHTA and CDR2 is FQGNSA. The CDR3 contains 16 residues. Trimming shortened V by 0 bases and J by 6 bases, and 17 bases separated the two germline ends.

This chain uses TRBV7-2 with TRBJ2-7; D is uncertain. CDR1 is SGHTA and CDR2 is FQGNSA in the germline V gene. This CDR3 has 12 amino acids. Trimming took 4 bases from V and 5 from J, leaving 9 bases between them. The CDR3 DNA reads as TGTGCCAGCAGCTATCCAGGTAACGAGCAGTACTTC. It encodes CASSYPGNEQYF. Complete variable domain (other parts from reference TRBV7-2 and TRBJ2-7): GAGVSQSPSNKVTEKGKDVELRCDPISGHTALYWYRQSLGQGLEFLIYFQGNSAPDKSGLPSDRFSAERTGGSVSTLTIQRTQQEDSAVYLCASSYPGNEQYFGPGTRLTVT.

The rearrangement links TRBV2 to TRBJ1-2, with 8 bases matching TRBD1. The CDR3 is 17 amino acids. Germline V gives CDR1 SNHLY, CDR2 FYNNEI. The V gene end was trimmed by 2 bases and the J gene end by 0 bases; junction bases not matched to a gene: 8. This CDR3 reads CASSEPQGETPNYGYTF. The DNA of the CDR3 is TGTGCCAGCAGTGAACCACAGGGGGAAACCCCTAACTATGGCTACACCTTC.

This clonotype turned up a few times. This may arise from a read error, as a much more abundant clone is one base away. V gene TRBV19 combines with J gene TRBJ1-1; 10 nucleotides align to TRBD1. The trim removed 7 bases at V and 1 base at J, leaving 3 bases unmatched. The CDR3 spans 14 residues. Germline CDR1 LNHDA, CDR2 SQIVND (reference sequence). In DNA, the CDR3 is TGTGCCAGTACTGGGGACAGGGGGAACACTGAAGCTTTCTTT. It encodes CASTGDRGNTEAFF.

The chain uses TRBV7-3 and TRBJ1-1; D perhaps matches TRBD1 (5 bases). The V and J ends lost 3 bases and 4 bases respectively, with 9 bases between them. Germline assignment: CDR1 SGHTA and CDR2 FQGTGA. The CDR3 has 13 amino acids. As DNA, the CDR3 is TGTGCCAGCAGCTTTTCAGGGAGCACTGAAGCTTTCTTT. Protein sequence: CASSFSGSTEAFF.

The sample holds many counts of this clonotype. The chain carries TRBV7-8 and TRBJ1-5; D might be TRBD1 (5 bases). CDR1 SGHVS and CDR2 FQNEAQ come from the germline V gene. This CDR3 region has 16 residues. Trimming left V 1 base short and J 1 base short, with 11 bases between. In nucleotides, the CDR3 is TGTGCCAGCAGCTTAGGGACGCCAGGGAGCAATCAGCCCCAGCATTTT. The encoded protein is CASSLGTPGSNQPQHF.

The genes are TRBV13 and TRBJ2-1, with 9 positions matching TRBD2. Germline CDR1 and CDR2: PRHDT and FYEKMQ (reference sequence). V lost 3 bases to trimming and J lost 1 base; unmatched junction nucleotides: 7. This CDR3 comprises 17 residues. The CDR3 DNA reads as TGTGCCAGCAGCTTGCTAGCGGGGAGGAGTTCCTACAATGAGCAGTTCTTC. This codes for CASSLLAGRSSYNEQFF.

The sample holds a few counts of this clonotype. V and J are TRBV7-9 and TRBJ1-1, with 10 bases identical to TRBD1. Trimming removed 5 bases from V and 6 bases from J; junction bases left unmatched: 12. The CDR3 runs to 16 residues. Germline V lookup: CDR1 SEHNR, CDR2 FQNEAQ (reference sequence). The CDR3 loop reads CASSLMGQGYLAEAFF. In DNA, the CDR3 is TGTGCCAGCAGCCTGATGGGACAGGGGTATTTAGCTGAAGCTTTCTTT.

The genes are TRBV7-6 and TRBJ1-2; D is ambiguous. This CDR3 is 14 amino acids long. V was pared by 3 bases and J by 1 base, with 9 bases between. Germline V gives CDR1 SGHVS, CDR2 FNYEAQ. The DNA for the CDR3 is TGTGCCAGCAGCTTTGACGCGAATAACTATGGCTACACCTTC. It translates to CASSFDANNYGYTF.

The chain uses TRBV20-1 and TRBJ2-7; D assignment may be TRBD1 or TRBD2 (5 bases each). The CDR3 totals 15 residues. Deletions cut 0 bases from V and 4 bases from J, with 16 bases between. Germline loops: CDR1 DFQATT, CDR2 SNEGSKA (reference sequence). CDR3 loop: CSARDLYGASYEQYF. CDR3 coding DNA: TGCAGTGCTAGAGATCTGTACGGGGCGTCGTACGAGCAGTACTTC.

This chain connects TRBV5-6 to TRBJ1-4; D uncertain. The germline gives CDR1 SGHDT, CDR2 YYEEEE. V lost 0 bases to trimming and J lost 8 bases, with 5 bases between them. CDR3 length equals 12 residues. The CDR3 here is CASSLDSEKLFF. DNA for the CDR3: TGTGCCAGCAGCTTGGATTCGGAAAAACTGTTTTTT.

This clonotype has only a few counts. This rearrangement joins TRBV2 to TRBJ2-2, with D perhaps matching TRBD1 (6 bases). The ends were cut back, 4 bases at V and 4 bases at J, with 13 bases in the middle. Germline V gene data show CDR1 as SNHLY and CDR2 as FYNNEI. The CDR3 has 15 amino acids. DNA for the CDR3: TGTGCCAGCAGTGCTCGTGGACAGATCACCGGGGAGCTGTTTTTT. Amino acid sequence: CASSARGQITGELFF.

V and J are TRBV24-1 and TRBJ2-1; TRBD1 matches at 7 bases. Per the germline V gene, CDR1 is KGHDR and CDR2 is SFDVKD. This CDR3 contains 14 residues. J was trimmed by 6 bases and V by 3 bases; bases with no gene match: 4. The CDR3 DNA reads as TGTGCCACCAGTGATGACAGGGTAAGCAATGAGCAGTTCTTC. Protein product: CATSDDRVSNEQFF.

The V gene is TRBV6-6, the J gene TRBJ2-3, with D tentatively TRBD1 or TRBD2 (7 bases each). CDR3 length: 17 residues. Looked up from germline, CDR1 is MNHNY and CDR2 is SVGAGI (reference sequence). V lost 0 bases and J 4 bases, leaving 17 bases between the germline ends. The CDR3 nucleotides are TGTGCCAGCAGTTACTCCCCGCCAGGGGGGGGGTCAGATACGCAGTATTTT. Residues: CASSYSPPGGGSDTQYF.

Many counts were recorded for this clonotype. The chain combines TRBV7-6 with TRBJ2-7; D unresolved. This CDR3 has 15 residues. V shed 1 base and J shed 5 bases, with 15 bases lying between them. Germline lookup yields CDR1 SGHVS and CDR2 FNYEAQ. CDR3 coding DNA: TGTGCCAGCAGCTTAGGTCCTGAAGTCGTCCACGAGCAGTACTTC. Protein sequence: CASSLGPEVVHEQYF.

In this sample, this clonotype turned up many times. V usage is TRBV7-2 and J usage is TRBJ2-2; no reliable D call. Germline CDR1 SGHTA, CDR2 FQGNSA. V lost 5 bases and J lost 5, with 6 bases in between. The CDR3 extends over 12 amino acids. CDR3 in DNA: TGTGCCAGCAGCGGCAGGACCGGGGAGCTGTTTTTT. Translating gives CASSGRTGELFF. Combining the CDR3 with reference TRBV7-2 and TRBJ2-2 gives the whole variable domain GAGVSQSPSNKVTEKGKDVELRCDPISGHTALYWYRQSLGQGLEFLIYFQGNSAPDKSGLPSDRFSAERTGGSVSTLTIQRTQQEDSAVYLCASSGRTGELFFGEGSRLTVL.

The genes are TRBV5-1 and TRBJ2-5; D is uncertain. V was cut by 0 bases and J by 2 bases, with 20 bases left in between. The CDR3 length is 18 residues. Germline CDR1 and CDR2: SGHRS and YFSETQ. The chain's CDR3 is CASSLEVMWAETQETQYF. In nucleotides, the CDR3 is TGCGCCAGCAGCTTGGAGGTGATGTGGGCAGAAACACAAGAGACCCAGTACTTC.

This clonotype was recorded many times. The chain recombines TRBV7-8 with TRBJ2-3; 10 nucleotides align to TRBD2. The CDR3 length is 16 residues. The ends lost 4 bases at V and 4 bases at J; junction bases unmatched: 8. From germline, CDR1 is SGHVS and CDR2 FQNEAQ. The CDR3 sequence is CASSWKSGGGADTQYF. CDR3 sequence (DNA): TGTGCCAGCAGCTGGAAGAGCGGGGGGGGCGCAGATACGCAGTATTTT.